This T cell receptor (beta chain) was identified in a study of cytomegalovirus exposure and HLA in healthy donors. A word on this clone: Its antigen remains unknown.

Study outcomes and limitations: High sensitivity and specificity were reportedly achieved when the classifier diagnosed cytomegalovirus status. Later work showed greater clonal expansion in HLA-associated TCR beta chains than in equally common others.

Primers for the PCR totalled 60 Vbeta and 13 Jbeta. The protocol was immunoSEQ multiplex PCR, while the TCRdb copy is restricted to in-frame clones and leaves out a portion. Seen here are 30,000 to 40,000 clones, about 65% observed once, and the top ten hold 21%. Sequencing was done on a sample of PBMCs. This clonotype originated in a man aged 50-59 years in good health and CMV-seropositive.

In nucleotides, the CDR3 is TGTGCCTGTGAGGCGGGGGGCGATGGCTACACCTTC. Protein product: CACEAGGDGYTF. The chain links TRBV30 to TRBJ1-2; D is perhaps TRBD1 (6 bases). The germline gives CDR1 GTSNPN, CDR2 SVGIG (reference sequence). The CDR3 runs to 12 residues. The V and J ends lost 6 bases and 6 bases respectively, with 14 bases between them.